These 22 T cell receptor beta chains came from one sample sequenced in a study of blood T cells in healthy people across ages. PCR was performed a second time for 7 to 11 cycles using a sample-barcoded 5' primer and a J-beta primer mix. TCRdb re-analysed the 5' RACE reads in MiXCR, keeping a single row per CDR3 protein. The sample lists about 1.6 million distinct CDR3 sequences, around 35% occurring once. Sequencing used blood. Every receptor here comes from a woman in her twenties or thirties in good health.

The V gene is TRBV5-1, the J gene TRBJ2-7; no firm D call. The CDR3 has 15 residues. V was clipped by 3 bases and J by 0 bases, with 13 bases between them. The germline CDR1 and CDR2 sequences are SGHRS and YFSETQ. This CDR3 reads CASSSSQAASYEQYF. Written as DNA, the CDR3 is TGCGCCAGCAGCTCGTCGCAGGCCGCCTCCTACGAGCAGTACTTC.

The chain couples TRBV20-1 to TRBJ1-1; D might be TRBD1 (6 bases). The length of the CDR3 is 14 residues. Trimming cost V 2 bases and J 2 bases, with 12 bases left between them. The germline gives CDR1 DFQATT, CDR2 SNEGSKA (reference sequence). CDR3 bases: TGCAGTGCTAGACCGCAGGGACATAACACTGAAGCTTTCTTT. Encoded protein: CSARPQGHNTEAFF.

The chain is built from TRBV20-1 and TRBJ2-3; D is unclear. Per germline, CDR1 DFQATT and CDR2 SNEGSKA (reference sequence). The CDR3 sequence is 14 residues long. CDR3 in amino acids: CTSPSDTSTDTQYF. The CDR3 DNA follows: TGCACCTCACCATCGGATACTAGCACAGATACGCAGTATTTT.

In its sample, this clonotype was seen a few times. The chain uses TRBV7-7 and TRBJ1-1, with no clear D. Germline V CDR1 and CDR2: SSHAT, FNYEAQ (reference sequence). The CDR3 is 15 amino acids. V lost 5 bases, J lost 1 base, and 14 bases lay in between. The CDR3 nucleotides are TGTGCCAGCAGCCCGCCATCGAGCGCGAACACTGAAGCTTTCTTT. Protein: CASSPPSSANTEAFF.

This clonotype was counted a few times. This chain joins TRBV2 and TRBJ1-5, with D possibly TRBD1 on 6 matching bases. Germline CDR1 is SNHLY and CDR2 is FYNNEI. The CDR3 loop spans 16 amino acids. Trimming shortened V by 9 bases and J by 0 bases, and 18 bases separated the two germline ends. The CDR3 protein is CASRLDLGGSNQPQHF. In nucleotides, the CDR3 is TGTGCCAGTAGACTAGACCTAGGGGGTAGCAATCAGCCCCAGCATTTT. Filled out from reference TRBV2 and TRBJ1-5, the complete variable domain reads EPEVTQTPSHQVTQMGQEVILRCVPISNHLYFYWYRQILGQKVEFLVSFYNNEISEKSEIFDDQFSVERPDGSNFTLKIRSTKLEDSAMYFCASRLDLGGSNQPQHFGDGTRLSIL.

This rearrangement joins TRBV4-2 to TRBJ2-7; perhaps TRBD2 as D (5 bases). The germline CDR1 and CDR2 sequences are LGHNA and YNFKEQ. V lost 0 bases to trimming and J lost 2 bases, with 14 bases between them. The CDR3 spans 16 residues. The CDR3 region has the DNA TGTGCCAGCAGCCAAGACAGACGGGGAGCCACCTACGAGCAGTACTTC. This translates into CASSQDRRGATYEQYF.

The chain links TRBV20-1 to TRBJ1-5, with TRBD1 matching over 8 bases. The CDR3 loop spans 14 amino acids. J lost 6 bases, V lost 6 bases, and 10 bases had no gene match. Germline values: CDR1 DFQATT, CDR2 SNEGSKA (reference sequence). The chain's CDR3 is CSAIQGAGGQPQHF. The CDR3 DNA reads as TGCAGTGCCATCCAGGGGGCTGGGGGTCAGCCCCAGCATTTT.

This chain links TRBV9 with TRBJ2-3; 10 nucleotides align to TRBD1. V lost 1 base, J lost 5 bases, and 7 bases stayed unmatched. In germline, CDR1 is SGDLS, CDR2 YYNGEE. The CDR3 covers 16 residues. The CDR3 sequence: CASSVRGTGAGDTQYF. The CDR3 nucleotides read TGTGCCAGCAGCGTAAGGGGGACAGGGGCCGGAGATACGCAGTATTTT.

This clonotype was seen repeatedly, ten times or more. The chain links TRBV3-1 to TRBJ2-7; weak D call: TRBD2 (5 bases). Germline V gene lookup returns CDR1 LGHDT and CDR2 YNNKEL (reference sequence). V lost 0 bases and J 5 bases, leaving 8 bases between the germline ends. This CDR3 comprises 13 residues. The CDR3 DNA is TGTGCCAGCAGCCAAGATCCGGGGAACGAGCAGTACTTC. This codes for CASSQDPGNEQYF.

Comments on this clonotype: One junction end disagrees with the germline gene, perhaps due to a read error. The chain joins TRBV29-1 to TRBJ2-1; 9 nucleotides match TRBD2. Germline lookup yields CDR1 SQVTM and CDR2 ANQGSEA. This CDR3 contains 20 residues. The DNA for the CDR3 is TGCAACGTTGAAGATCATAGGGTGACGAGCGGGAGGAGTTCCTACAATGAGCAGTTCTTC. Protein product: CNVEDHRVTSGRSSYNEQFF.

The rearrangement links TRBV30 to TRBJ2-1; D not resolved. The CDR3 is 12 residues long. Germline assignment: CDR1 GTSNPN and CDR2 SVGIG (reference sequence). Trimming took 2 bases from V and 5 from J, leaving 7 bases between them. Written as DNA, the CDR3 is TGTGCCTGGAGTCCCGGGCACAATGAGCAGTTCTTC. Translated: CAWSPGHNEQFF.

The chain has TRBV2 and TRBJ2-1; a weak D match, TRBD1 (6 bases). V lost 1 base and J 4 bases, leaving 11 bases between the germline ends. The germline V gene has CDR1 SNHLY and CDR2 FYNNEI. The CDR3 has 15 residues. CDR3 sequence reads: CASSEGTAFYNEQFF. DNA of the CDR3: TGTGCCAGCAGTGAAGGGACAGCGTTTTACAATGAGCAGTTCTTC.

This clonotype was detected ten times or more. Sequence at one end of the junction differs from germline and may be a read error. The chain's CDR3 is CASSGDTDTQYF. The CDR3 DNA reads TGTGCCAGCAGCGGAGACACAGATACGCAGTATTTT. The rearrangement links TRBV10-1 to TRBJ2-3, with D perhaps TRBD2 (5 bases). The CDR3 runs 12 residues. Germline-derived CDR1 and CDR2 are WNHNN and SYGVQD (reference sequence).

This clonotype was counted between two and nine times. The chain carries TRBV20-1 and TRBJ2-1, with D maybe TRBD2 (6 bases). The CDR3 is 17 amino acids. Trimming cost V 0 bases and J 3 bases, with 18 bases left between them. CDR1 and CDR2 (germline): DFQATT, SNEGSKA (reference sequence). CDR3 DNA sequence: TGCAGTGCTAGAGACAACCGGGACTCGGGGTACTACAATGAGCAGTTCTTC. This gives the protein CSARDNRDSGYYNEQFF.

As to this clonotype: An end of the junction differs from the germline gene, which may be a read error. The chain links TRBV4-1 to TRBJ1-5; TRBD1 matches 8 bases. The CDR3 runs to 17 residues. Germline V gives CDR1 MGHRA, CDR2 YSYEKL. The DNA of the CDR3 is TGCGACAGCAGCCAAGATCGGTGGACAGGGAATAATCAGCCCCAGCATTTT. It yields the protein CDSSQDRWTGNNQPQHF.

This clonotype showed up just a few times. The chain employs TRBV5-1 and TRBJ2-3; D may be TRBD2 (6 bases). The germline V gene encodes CDR1 SGHRS and CDR2 YFSETQ. The CDR3 sequence is 15 residues long. V was trimmed by 5 bases and J by 0 bases, leaving 13 bases between them. The CDR3: CASRKVAASTDTQYF. The CDR3 DNA follows: TGCGCCAGCAGGAAGGTAGCGGCTAGCACAGATACGCAGTATTTT.

The rearrangement joins TRBV27 to TRBJ2-2; no reliable D call. The CDR3 totals 12 residues. Between the trimmed V and J ends, which lost 3 bases and 6 bases, there was a span of 5 bases. The germline V gene encodes CDR1 MNHEY and CDR2 SMNVEV (reference sequence). CDR3 bases: TGTGCCAGCAGTTTCTGGTCCGGGGAGCTGTTTTTT. This translates into CASSFWSGELFF.

The chain carries TRBV7-9 and TRBJ1-1, with unresolved D. The CDR3 consists of 12 residues. Germline-derived CDR1 and CDR2 are SEHNR and FQNEAQ (reference sequence). Between the trimmed V and J ends, which lost 5 bases and 11 bases, there was a span of 15 bases. The CDR3 here is CASSAANEGAFF. The DNA for the CDR3 is TGTGCCAGCAGCGCAGCCAACGAAGGGGCTTTCTTT.

This sequence joins TRBV10-3 and TRBJ2-7; D remains unclear. The CDR3 contains 13 residues. V lost 4 bases and J lost 4, with 11 bases in between. Germline V gives CDR1 ENHRY, CDR2 SYGVKD. In DNA, the CDR3 is TGTGCCATCAGTGCCCAGGAAGGGTACGAGCAGTACTTC. Amino acid sequence: CAISAQEGYEQYF.

The CDR3 region is CSARDSQGITNEKLFF. Written as DNA, the CDR3 is TGCAGTGCTAGAGATTCCCAGGGGATAACTAATGAAAAACTGTTTTTT. The chain is built from TRBV20-1 and TRBJ1-4; D may be TRBD1 (6 bases). V was trimmed by 0 bases and J by 1 base, leaving 12 bases between them. CDR3 length: 16 amino acids. The germline gives CDR1 DFQATT, CDR2 SNEGSKA (reference sequence).

This chain connects TRBV7-8 to TRBJ2-1; TRBD1 is a possible D gene (5 bases). Deletions cut 2 bases from V and 6 bases from J, with 11 bases between. Germline values: CDR1 SGHVS, CDR2 FQNEAQ. The CDR3 covers 14 residues. In DNA, the CDR3 is TGTGCCAGCAGCTTACGGCAGGGCAGCAATGAGCAGTTCTTC. Protein product: CASSLRQGSNEQFF.

This clonotype has just one count. The chain employs TRBV20-1 and TRBJ2-5, with 8 positions matching TRBD2. Germline V gene sequence: CDR1 DFQATT, CDR2 SNEGSKA (reference sequence). The CDR3 is made up of 15 amino acids. Germline trimming cut 2 bases from V and 3 bases from J; bases unmatched to any gene: 8. The CDR3 sequence: CSARPTGLDKETQYF. The CDR3 nucleotides read TGCAGTGCTAGACCTACGGGACTAGATAAAGAGACCCAGTACTTC.